Following are 22 T cell receptor beta chains from one sample sequenced in a study of T cell responses to AZD1222 COVID-19 vaccine. The data were produced by immunoSEQ multiplex PCR, yet TCRdb's version contains in-frame clones alone and is incomplete. The sample contains some 280,000 clones, approximately 94% of which appear only once. Specimen: peripheral blood, collected 28 days after the second AZD1222 dose. These TCRs come from an adult who received the AZD1222 COVID-19 vaccine.

CDR3 nucleotides: TGTGCCAGCGGGGGGGGTACCCCTTCCTACGAGCAGTACTTC. It encodes CASGGGTPSYEQYF. The chain links TRBV2 to TRBJ2-7; 7 bases are a match to TRBD2. Germline assignment: CDR1 SNHLY and CDR2 FYNNEI. V gave up 8 bases and J gave up 1 base; unmatched junction bases: 8. The CDR3 contains 14 residues.

This clone appeared once. The chain is built from TRBV10-2 and TRBJ2-2; TRBD2 matches at 9 bases. The V gene's germline CDR1 is WSHSY and CDR2 SAAADI. The CDR3 extends over 15 amino acids. The ends lost 8 bases at V and 2 bases at J; junction bases unmatched: 6. The CDR3: CASRGSGGNTGELFF. The DNA of the CDR3 is TGCGCCAGCCGAGGTAGCGGGGGAAACACCGGGGAGCTGTTTTTT.

This clone was counted once. The chain employs TRBV24-1 and TRBJ1-5, with unresolved D. Germline V gene lookup returns CDR1 KGHDR and CDR2 SFDVKD. CDR3 length: 13 amino acids. The ends were cut back, 5 bases at V and 15 bases at J, with 19 bases in the middle. The CDR3 nucleotides are TGTGCCACCAGTGTCCAATGCAATCATTTCGGGCATTTT. This sequence encodes CATSVQCNHFGHF.

J is TRBJ2-7 and V is TRBV3-1 (or the pseudogene TRBV3-2), with D possibly called TRBD1 or TRBD2 (7 bases each). Trimming took 4 bases from V and 3 from J, leaving 13 bases between them. This CDR3 has 14 residues. Germline values: CDR1 LGHDT, CDR2 YNNKEL (reference sequence). This chain's CDR3 is CASSLRGGGYEQYF. The DNA of the CDR3 is TGTGCCAGCAGCCTCAGGGGGGGCGGCTACGAGCAGTACTTC.

This clone was picked up one time. The rearrangement links TRBV7-2 to TRBJ1-2, with D possibly TRBD1 on 6 matching bases. The CDR3 spans 14 residues. Germline values: CDR1 SGHTA, CDR2 FQGNSA. V was trimmed by 4 bases and J by 5 bases, leaving 14 bases between them. Here the CDR3 DNA reads TGTGCCAGCAGCTCGACCCGGGACACATATGGCTACACCTTC. The encoded protein is CASSSTRDTYGYTF.

The chain has TRBV5-6 and TRBJ2-5, with D tentatively TRBD2 (7 bases). The J call could be wrong; TRBJ2-7 is a better fit for the DNA end. Germline CDR1 and CDR2: SGHDT and YYEEEE. The CDR3 consists of 16 residues. Here the CDR3 reads CASSPLGGADSDEQYF. The CDR3 DNA is TGTGCCAGCAGTCCCCTGGGGGGGGCGGACTCTGACGAGCAGTACTTC.

V usage is TRBV24-1 and J usage is TRBJ1-1; 10 nucleotides match TRBD1. The J segment lost 3 bases and the V segment lost 5 bases, leaving 8 bases of the junction unmatched. The CDR3 is 16 residues long. Germline CDR1 KGHDR, CDR2 SFDVKD. CDR3: CATSGLDRGEDTEAFF. CDR3 DNA: TGTGCCACCAGTGGCCTGGACAGGGGGGAAGACACTGAAGCTTTCTTT.

J is TRBJ1-6 and V is TRBV3-1 (or the pseudogene TRBV3-2), with D tentatively TRBD1 (5 bases). Germline V gene lookup returns CDR1 LGHDT and CDR2 YNNKEL (reference sequence). The ends were cut back, 4 bases at V and 10 bases at J, with 17 bases in the middle. The CDR3 covers 15 residues. CDR3 amino acids: CASSRSGTVSSPLHF. DNA of the CDR3: TGTGCCAGCAGCCGATCAGGGACGGTAAGCTCACCCCTCCACTTT.

This clone has a single count. The CDR3 is CASSKVGGMDRGGSPLHF. The CDR3 DNA is TGTGCCAGCAGCAAAGTGGGCGGGATGGACAGGGGAGGATCACCCCTCCACTTT. V usage is TRBV21-1 and J usage is TRBJ1-6; TRBD1, the D gene given by the table, was not confirmed from the DNA. TRBV21-1 is listed as a pseudogene. The CDR3 contains 18 residues.

The chain carries TRBV28 and TRBJ1-2; 8 positions match TRBD1. From germline, CDR1 is MDHEN and CDR2 SYDVKM. The CDR3 totals 15 residues. V dropped 2 bases and J dropped 5; count of bases not matched to a gene: 7. CDR3 sequence reads: CASSLSQGADYGYTF. In nucleotides, the CDR3 is TGTGCCAGCAGTTTAAGCCAGGGGGCGGATTATGGCTACACCTTC.

The chain employs TRBV27 and TRBJ2-7, with 12 positions matching TRBD1. This CDR3 has 16 residues. Germline V gene lookup returns CDR1 MNHEY and CDR2 SMNVEV (reference sequence). The ends lost 5 bases at V and 4 bases at J; junction bases unmatched: 9. This chain's CDR3 is CASSPPPGQGAYEQYF. Written as DNA, the CDR3 is TGTGCCAGCAGTCCCCCGCCGGGACAGGGGGCGTACGAGCAGTACTTC.

CDR3 region: CASRIWRGAYNEQFF. The CDR3, as DNA: TGTGCCAGTAGGATCTGGCGAGGAGCCTACAATGAGCAGTTCTTC. The chain recombines TRBV19 with TRBJ2-1; no firm D call. The CDR3 runs 15 residues. Germline V gene lookup returns CDR1 LNHDA and CDR2 SQIVND (reference sequence). V shed 6 bases and J shed 2 bases, with 14 bases lying between them.

This chain uses TRBV2 with TRBJ2-1; the match to TRBD2 covers 14 bases. The CDR3 is 18 residues long. Per germline, CDR1 SNHLY and CDR2 FYNNEI. V dropped 5 bases and J dropped 0; count of bases not matched to a gene: 6. The CDR3 spells CASSPQTSGRDSYNEQFF. The CDR3, as DNA: TGTGCCAGCAGTCCCCAGACTAGCGGGAGGGACTCCTACAATGAGCAGTTCTTC.

The chain employs TRBV10-3 and TRBJ2-1; TRBD1 might be the D (6 bases). Per the germline V gene, CDR1 is ENHRY and CDR2 is SYGVKD. Between the trimmed V and J ends, which lost 11 bases and 5 bases, there was a span of 19 bases. This CDR3 is built from 14 residues. CDR3: CAARGELMNNEQFF. DNA for the CDR3: TGTGCCGCCAGGGGTGAGTTAATGAACAATGAGCAGTTCTTC.

The V gene is TRBV30, the J gene TRBJ2-7, with TRBD1 matching over 9 bases. The CDR3 runs to 12 residues. V shed 5 bases and J 4 bases; nucleotides not matched to a gene: 3. CDR1 is GTSNPN and CDR2 is SVGIG in the germline V gene (reference sequence). Here the CDR3 DNA reads TGTGCCTGGTGGGACAGGGATTACGAGCAGTACTTC. This codes for CAWWDRDYEQYF. Complete variable domain (other parts from reference TRBV30 and TRBJ2-7): SQTIHQWPATLVQPVGSPLSLECTVEGTSNPNLYWYRQAAGRGLQLLFYSVGIGQISSEVPQNLSASRPQDRQFILSSKKLLLSDSGFYLCAWWDRDYEQYFGPGTRLTVT.

This sequence joins TRBV7-2 and TRBJ2-7; D is uncertain. The CDR3 is 13 amino acids. CDR1 SGHTA and CDR2 FQGNSA come from the germline V gene. Deletions cut 6 bases from V and 0 bases from J, with 9 bases between. The CDR3, as DNA: TGTGCCAGCAGTCCCCCCAGCTCCTACGAGCAGTACTTC. Encoded protein: CASSPPSSYEQYF.

J is TRBJ2-2 and V is TRBV7-9; 12 bases match TRBD1. Losses at the gene ends were 1 base for V and 6 bases for J; bases not matched to a gene: 12. Germline loops: CDR1 SEHNR, CDR2 FQNEAQ (reference sequence). CDR3 length: 19 residues. DNA of the CDR3: TGTGCCAGCAGCTTAGGACCGGGACAGGGGGCTTATTTGGCCGGGGAGCTGTTTTTT. The encoded protein is CASSLGPGQGAYLAGELFF.

The V gene is TRBV5-6, the J gene TRBJ1-2; 7 nucleotides match TRBD1. Germline CDR1 is SGHDT and CDR2 is YYEEEE. The junction had 10 bases not matched to a gene; V was cut back by 4 bases and J by 7 bases. There are 14 residues in the CDR3. For the CDR3, the DNA is TGTGCCAGCAGCCGAGTTCAGGGGGGCCTTGGCTACACCTTC. Translated, it gives CASSRVQGGLGYTF.

The chain recombines TRBV29-1 with TRBJ2-5; D uncertain. Germline CDR1 is SQVTM and CDR2 is ANQGSEA. CDR3 size: 13 residues. Trimming cost V 8 bases and J 2 bases, with 15 bases left between them. The CDR3 spells CSLSPGVQETQYF. CDR3 coding DNA: TGCAGCCTCAGCCCGGGTGTTCAAGAGACCCAGTACTTC.

This chain links TRBV10-3 with TRBJ1-2, with a tentative D call TRBD1 (5 bases). V dropped 3 bases and J dropped 7 bases, with 15 bases sitting between them. The CDR3 covers 14 residues. Germline CDR1 ENHRY, CDR2 SYGVKD. The CDR3 coding sequence is TGTGCCATCAGTGAATTTGAGCAGGGAGGTGGCTACACCTTC. As protein: CAISEFEQGGGYTF.

The chain employs TRBV9 and TRBJ1-1; D is perhaps TRBD1 (6 bases). Trimming stripped 4 bases from V and 5 bases from J, with 12 bases between. Germline V CDR1 and CDR2: SGDLS, YYNGEE. The CDR3 is 13 amino acids. CDR3 DNA: TGTGCCAGCAGCTCACAGGGTTGGACTGAAGCTTTCTTT. It is translated as CASSSQGWTEAFF. The full variable domain, its missing parts supplied by reference TRBV9 and TRBJ1-1, is DSGVTQTPKHLITATGQRVTLRCSPRSGDLSVYWYQQSLDQGLQFLIQYYNGEERAKGNILERFSAQQFPDLHSELNLSSLELGDSALYFCASSSQGWTEAFFGQGTRLTVV.

The V call is TRBV18, the J call TRBJ2-1; 7 positions agree with TRBD2. The length of the CDR3 is 15 residues. Germline V gene sequence: CDR1 KGHSH, CDR2 LQKENI. V lost 1 base and J lost 2; bases outside the gene matches: 2. The CDR3 DNA sequence: TGTGCCAGCTCACCACTAGCGGGCCCCTACAATGAGCAGTTCTTC. Residues: CASSPLAGPYNEQFF.